These T cell receptor beta chains were read from a single sample in a study of T cells in Graves' hyperthyroidism and ophthalmopathy. TCRdb reprocessed the multiplex PCR reads via MiXCR and lists one record per CDR3 protein. The sample shows hundreds of thousands of distinct CDR3 sequences, approximately 15% of them seen only once. The sequenced sample consisted of blood. The source of these receptors is a woman aged 18 to 35 with Graves' hyperthyroidism. Both conserved end residues are part of each CDR3. Expanded clones get a size class; other rows say once, few or many, or leave the size out.

clone_size,v_call,cdr3_aa
many,TRBV7-8,CASSRTGGYYNEQFF
NA,TRBV24-1,CATSAAYQETQYF
many,TRBV7-8,CASSIRQGGEYGYTF
NA,TRBV6-2/TRBV6-3,CASTPHHRDEQYF
many,TRBV7-8,CASSHPPAETGELFF
NA,TRBV15,CATSREGGEKQFF
NA,TRBV6-1,CASSSGILRVLSSYEQYF
many,TRBV5-5,CASSLRMRTGVTYNEQFF
many,TRBV12-3/TRBV12-4,CASSFLDLPGEQYF
few,TRBV27,CASSFTATNEKLFF
many,TRBV18,CASSPMGADTQYF
NA,TRBV4-1,CASSHKTGLAGADEQFF
NA,TRBV6-5,CASSYGGPPDTQYF
few,TRBV20-1,CSASSPVVAKNIQYF
NA,TRBV14,CASSQLTGDNEKLFF
NA,TRBV27,CASSFKGREQYF
few,TRBV9,CASSVAGSGESPYNEQFF
NA,TRBV7-3,CASSLGAGGPYNEQFF
few,TRBV6-1,CASSSGGGDLTETQYF
many,TRBV28,CASSLSPDRLNTEAFF